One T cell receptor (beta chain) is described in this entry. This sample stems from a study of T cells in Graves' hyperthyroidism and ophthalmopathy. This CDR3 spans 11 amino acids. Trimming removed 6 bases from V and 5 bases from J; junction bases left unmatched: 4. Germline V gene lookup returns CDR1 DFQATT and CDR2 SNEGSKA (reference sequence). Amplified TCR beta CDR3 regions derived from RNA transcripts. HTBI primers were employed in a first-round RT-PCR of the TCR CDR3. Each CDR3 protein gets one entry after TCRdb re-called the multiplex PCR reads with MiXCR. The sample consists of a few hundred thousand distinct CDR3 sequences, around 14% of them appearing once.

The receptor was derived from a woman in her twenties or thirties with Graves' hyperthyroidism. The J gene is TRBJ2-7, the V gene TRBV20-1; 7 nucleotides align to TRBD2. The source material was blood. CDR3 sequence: CSAGGPNEQYF. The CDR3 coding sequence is TGCAGTGCGGGAGGGCCGAACGAGCAGTACTTC.